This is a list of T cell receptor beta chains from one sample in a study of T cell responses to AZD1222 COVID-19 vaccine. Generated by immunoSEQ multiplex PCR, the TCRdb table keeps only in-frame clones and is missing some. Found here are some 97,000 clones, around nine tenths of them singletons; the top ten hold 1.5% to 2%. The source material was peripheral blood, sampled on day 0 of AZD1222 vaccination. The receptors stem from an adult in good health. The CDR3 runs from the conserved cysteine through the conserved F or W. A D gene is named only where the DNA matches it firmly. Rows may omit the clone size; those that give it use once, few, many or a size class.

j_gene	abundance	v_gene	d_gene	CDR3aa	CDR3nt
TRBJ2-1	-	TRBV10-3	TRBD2	CAISESKGLDNYNEQFF	TGTGCCATCAGTGAGTCGAAGGGACTAGATAACTACAATGAGCAGTTCTTC
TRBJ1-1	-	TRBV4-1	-	CASSQEGGRGTEAFF	TGCGCCAGCAGCCAAGAAGGAGGGCGCGGCACTGAAGCTTTCTTT
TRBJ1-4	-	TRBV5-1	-	CASSLDLKWGEKLFF	TGCGCCAGCAGCTTGGATCTGAAGTGGGGTGAAAAACTGTTTTTT
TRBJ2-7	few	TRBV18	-	CASSPAPGHEQYF	TGTGCCAGCTCACCGGCCCCGGGCCACGAGCAGTACTTC
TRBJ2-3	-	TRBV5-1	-	CASSLATAGASPDTQYF	TGCGCCAGCAGCTTGGCTACTGCAGGGGCGTCCCCAGATACGCAGTATTTT
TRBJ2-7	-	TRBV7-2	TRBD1	CASSPITGGGYEQYF	TGTGCCAGCAGCCCCATTACAGGGGGCGGATACGAGCAGTACTTC
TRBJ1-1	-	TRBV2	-	CASTRDGEAFF	TGTGCCAGCACTCGGGACGGTGAAGCTTTCTTT
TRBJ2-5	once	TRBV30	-	CAWSVGGGWETQYF	TGTGCCTGGAGTGTAGGTGGGGGGTGGGAGACCCAGTACTTC
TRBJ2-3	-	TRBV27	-	CASSLFNGQGPQYF	TGTGCCAGCAGTTTATTCAACGGCCAGGGGCCGCAGTATTTT
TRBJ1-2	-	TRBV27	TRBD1	CASSLGTGRYGYTF	TGTGCCAGCAGCCTCGGGACAGGGAGGTATGGCTACACCTTC
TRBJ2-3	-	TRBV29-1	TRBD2	CSVEDGRVGF	TGCAGCGTTGAAGATGGGAGGGTAGGTTTT
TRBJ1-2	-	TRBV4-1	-	CASSRPGSVGGGNGYTF	TGCGCCAGCAGCAGGCCAGGTTCAGTGGGGGGCGGGAATGGCTACACCTTC
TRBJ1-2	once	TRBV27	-	CASSFLGTSDYGYTF	TGTGCCAGCAGTTTTTTAGGGACATCTGACTATGGCTACACCTTC
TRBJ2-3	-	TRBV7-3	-	CASSPSWSVPDTQYF	TGTGCCAGCAGCCCCAGCTGGAGCGTCCCAGATACGCAGTATTTT
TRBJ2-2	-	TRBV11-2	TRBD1	CASSLLPGGVGELFF	TGTGCCAGCAGCTTACTCCCAGGGGGCGTAGGGGAGCTGTTTTTT
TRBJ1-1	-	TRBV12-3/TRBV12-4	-	CASRIGGTEAFF	TGTGCCAGCAGAATAGGGGGCACTGAAGCTTTCTTT
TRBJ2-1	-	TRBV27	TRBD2	CASSSQPGLGIYNEQFF	TGTGCCAGCAGTTCACAGCCGGGACTAGGGATTTACAATGAGCAGTTCTTC
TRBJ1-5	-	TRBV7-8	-	CASSLGWNGGQPQHF	TGTGCCAGCAGCTTAGGATGGAATGGGGGACAGCCCCAGCATTTT
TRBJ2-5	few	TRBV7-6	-	CASSDNISPQETQYF	TGTGCCAGCAGCGACAATATCTCCCCGCAAGAGACCCAGTACTTC
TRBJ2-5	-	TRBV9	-	CASSVEGTGETQYF	TGTGCCAGCAGCGTAGAGGGGACTGGCGAGACCCAGTACTTC
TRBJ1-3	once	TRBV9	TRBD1	CASSATQGYGNTIYF	TGTGCCAGCAGCGCCACACAGGGGTACGGAAACACCATATATTTT
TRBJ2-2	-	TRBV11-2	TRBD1	CASSSIRGTGELFF	TGTGCCAGCAGTTCGATCAGGGGGACCGGGGAGCTGTTTTTT
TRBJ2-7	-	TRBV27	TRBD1	CASSSLTGTGASYEQYF	TGTGCCAGCAGTTCCCTAACCGGGACAGGGGCCTCCTACGAGCAGTACTTC
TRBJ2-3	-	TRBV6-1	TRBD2	CASSESAVLSGGSTDTQYF	TGTGCCAGCAGTGAATCGGCCGTCCTATCGGGAGGGAGCACAGATACGCAGTATTTT
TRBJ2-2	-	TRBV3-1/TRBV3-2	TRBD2	CASSPPGDSGMNGELFF	TGTGCCAGCAGCCCTCCTGGGGATAGCGGGATGAACGGGGAGCTGTTTTTT
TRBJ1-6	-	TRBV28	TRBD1	CASSSQGQGNNSPLHF	TGTGCCAGCAGTTCGCAGGGACAGGGGAATAATTCACCCCTCCACTTT
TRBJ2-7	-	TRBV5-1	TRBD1	CASSLEARDRDEQYF	TGCGCCAGCAGCTTGGAAGCACGGGACAGGGACGAGCAGTACTTC
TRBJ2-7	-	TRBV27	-	CASKGEAHYEQYF	TGTGCCAGCAAGGGGGAAGCGCACTACGAGCAGTACTTC
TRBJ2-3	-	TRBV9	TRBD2	CASSVEERASGAEGTDTQYF	TGTGCCAGCAGCGTAGAGGAGAGGGCTAGCGGAGCCGAGGGCACAGATACGCAGTATTTT
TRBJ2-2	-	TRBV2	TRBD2	CASSDIAGGPNGELFF	TGTGCCAGCAGTGATATAGCGGGAGGGCCTAACGGGGAGCTGTTTTTT
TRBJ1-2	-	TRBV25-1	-	CASSRAGGGISYTF	TGTGCCAGCAGTCGGGCAGGAGGGGGAATTAGCTACACCTTC
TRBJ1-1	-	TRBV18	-	CASSLPQGLNTEAFF	TGTGCCAGCTCACTTCCTCAGGGTCTGAACACTGAAGCTTTCTTT
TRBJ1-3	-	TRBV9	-	CASSVGSASGNTIYF	TGTGCCAGCAGCGTAGGGTCGGCCTCTGGAAACACCATATATTTT
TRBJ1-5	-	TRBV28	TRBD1	CASSPGTVVYQPQHF	TGTGCCAGCAGCCCCGGGACAGTCGTCTATCAGCCCCAGCATTTT
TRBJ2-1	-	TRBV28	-	CASSSRFGPYNEQFF	TGTGCCAGCAGTTCACGGTTCGGACCTTACAATGAGCAGTTCTTC
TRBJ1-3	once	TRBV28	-	CASGPTLSGNTIYF	TGTGCCAGCGGACCGACACTCTCTGGAAACACCATATATTTT
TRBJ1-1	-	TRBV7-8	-	CASSLSSERGPFF	TGTGCCAGCAGCTTGAGCAGTGAACGGGGGCCTTTCTTT